Sequencing of this T cell receptor beta chain was carried out in a study of T cell responses to AZD1222 COVID-19 vaccine. On this clone itself: Its target is not known.

V was pared by 4 bases and J by 1 base, with 8 bases between. CDR3 length equals 13 residues. CDR1 and CDR2 (germline): SNHLY, FYNNEI. Overall study results and limits: Seropositive at baseline were only six or seven AZD1222 recipients. Clonal diversity may have been underestimated in mostly white British donors.

The data were produced by immunoSEQ multiplex PCR, yet TCRdb's version contains in-frame clones alone and is incomplete. The sample contains over 130,000 clones, about 91% of which appear only once. The receptor comes from an adult in good health. Sequences were derived from peripheral blood, sampled on day 0 of AZD1222 vaccination. The rearrangement uses TRBV2 and TRBJ2-7; no clear D gene. As DNA, the CDR3 is TGTGCCAGCAGTGTTGACCGATCCTACGAGCAGTACTTC. This translates into CASSVDRSYEQYF.